This T cell receptor (beta chain) stems from a study listed by TCRdb under 2016. The sample holds a few counts of this clonotype. Its specific antigen is unknown. No qualities accompany the bases; no much larger clone lies one base away. Library method: RT-PCR. Sequenced using an Illumina MiSeq. Clones were called with MiXCR by TCRdb after fastp trimmed the public reads at Q25, and only in-frame beta chains were retained. Identical CDR3 proteins give one entry, which carries the most common genes and DNA. This sample gives hundreds of thousands of distinct CDR3 sequences in total; 14% of them show up just once. The ten largest clonotypes hold about 3.6% of the sample. Germline trimming: 6 bases from V, 3 bases from J; junction bases outside gene matches: 6. The CDR3 sequence holds 17 residues, the cysteine and phenylalanine included. The only DNA kept is the CDR3, 51 bases in frame from the first base.

Sequenced input: memory CD4+ T cells from blood. The TCR was taken from a female donor in good health, serving as a healthy control. The chain employs TRBV12-3 or TRBV12-4 and TRBJ2-2; 14 bases in the junction line up with TRBD2. At the DNA level, the sequence is TGTGCCAGCAGACTTCCGGGACTAGCGGGAGACACCGGGGAGCTGTTTTTT. The translation is CASRLPGLAGDTGELFF.